These 23 T cell receptor beta chains share one sample of origin, sequenced in a study of blood T cells in healthy people across ages. Through a sample-barcoded 5' primer and a J-beta primer mix, a second PCR was run for about 6 to 11 cycles. One entry per CDR3 protein results from TCRdb running MiXCR on the 5' RACE reads. The repertoire holds 550,000 to 600,000 distinct CDR3 sequences, with 40% to 50% as singletons. The sequenced sample was blood. Receptor source: a man aged 80 or over in good health.

This rearrangement joins TRBV9 to TRBJ1-4; D is unclear. The germline V and J ends were trimmed by 0 bases and 0 bases, with 12 bases remaining between them. The CDR3 consists of 17 residues. Germline CDR1 is SGDLS and CDR2 is YYNGEE. DNA for the CDR3: TGTGCCAGCAGCGTAGGCCCTAGAGTTGCAACTAATGAAAAACTGTTTTTT. It translates to CASSVGPRVATNEKLFF.

The rearrangement joins TRBV10-2 to TRBJ2-3; a weak D match, TRBD1 (5 bases). The CDR3 length is 15 residues. V shed 10 bases and J shed 6 bases, with 23 bases lying between them. Germline CDR1 and CDR2: WSHSY and SAAADI. The CDR3 region is CATLPRTTEMDTQYF. Here the CDR3 DNA reads TGCGCCACCCTCCCCAGGACAACCGAAATGGATACGCAGTATTTT.

The chain is built from TRBV5-6 and TRBJ2-5; TRBD2 matches at 10 bases. V shed 4 bases, J shed 1 base, and the junction held 10 bases outside the gene matches. The CDR3 extends over 17 amino acids. The germline CDR1 and CDR2 sequences are SGHDT and YYEEEE. The chain's CDR3 is CASSLGTGLALQETQYF. For the CDR3, the DNA is TGTGCCAGCAGCCTTGGGACGGGACTAGCGCTCCAAGAGACCCAGTACTTC.

The CDR3 is CASSPFQANYGYTF. For the CDR3, the DNA is TGTGCCAGCAGCCCGTTCCAGGCAAACTATGGCTACACCTTC. V is TRBV7-2 and J is TRBJ1-2; D ambiguous. V shed 5 bases and J shed 2 bases, with 12 bases lying between them. The CDR3 is 14 amino acids. Germline values: CDR1 SGHTA, CDR2 FQGNSA.

This clonotype has a handful of counts. The chain couples TRBV7-9 to TRBJ2-5; maybe TRBD1 (6 bases). The CDR3 totals 14 residues. The V gene's germline CDR1 is SEHNR and CDR2 FQNEAQ (reference sequence). The ends were cut back, 1 base at V and 3 bases at J, with 9 bases in the middle. The CDR3 DNA is TGTGCCAGCAGCTTAGGGACAGCGAAAGAGACCCAGTACTTC. It codes for CASSLGTAKETQYF. The full variable domain, in which reference TRBV7-9 and TRBJ2-5 provide the parts outside the CDR3, is DTGVSQNPRHKITKRGQNVTFRCDPISEHNRLYWYRQTLGQGPEFLTYFQNEAQLEKSRLLSDRFSAERPKGSFSTLEIQRTEQGDSAMYLCASSLGTAKETQYFGPGTRLLVL.

This clonotype was picked up a small number of times. The chain is built from TRBV10-2 and TRBJ2-7, with D possibly matching TRBD2 (5 bases). The CDR3 is 13 amino acids. Germline loops: CDR1 WSHSY, CDR2 SAAADI. Trimming cost V 3 bases and J 3 bases, with 9 bases left between them. The CDR3 sequence is CASSEVARYEQYF. The DNA for the CDR3 is TGCGCCAGCAGTGAAGTAGCGCGCTACGAGCAGTACTTC.

The chain employs TRBV10-1 and TRBJ1-4; TRBD1 is a possible D gene (5 bases). The CDR3 is made up of 15 amino acids. Germline lookup yields CDR1 WNHNN and CDR2 SYGVQD (reference sequence). The V end was cut by 4 bases, the J end by 4 bases, with 13 bases between. CDR3 residues: CASSAGAGYNEKLFF. CDR3 coding DNA: TGCGCCAGCAGTGCCGGGGCGGGATATAATGAAAAACTGTTTTTT.

This clonotype was counted at least ten times. This sequence joins TRBV6-5 and TRBJ2-2; D is perhaps TRBD2 (6 bases). V was clipped by 5 bases and J by 5 bases, with 15 bases between them. The CDR3 has 15 residues. Germline V lookup: CDR1 MNHEY, CDR2 SVGAGI. CDR3 nucleotide sequence: TGTGCCAGCAGTGGACCTGGGGGGAGGACCGGGGAGCTGTTTTTT. This sequence encodes CASSGPGGRTGELFF.

The genes are TRBV9 and TRBJ1-2, with no clear D. The CDR3 has 16 amino acids. In germline, CDR1 is SGDLS, CDR2 YYNGEE. Trimming took 4 bases from V and 3 from J, leaving 19 bases between them. CDR3 coding DNA: TGTGCCAGCAGCCCTGAGGACCCGCTTCTCGACTATGGCTACACCTTC. Its translation: CASSPEDPLLDYGYTF.

There are a few counts of this clonotype. The rearrangement links TRBV5-1 to TRBJ2-1; 8 nucleotides agree with TRBD2. This CDR3 has 16 residues. V shed 0 bases and J 7 bases; nucleotides not matched to a gene: 9. From germline, CDR1 is SGHRS and CDR2 YFSETQ. The CDR3 is CASSLGPAGGGNEQFF. The CDR3 nucleotides are TGCGCCAGCAGCTTGGGTCCGGCGGGAGGTGGGAATGAGCAGTTCTTC.

The chain joins TRBV20-1 to TRBJ2-5; the match to TRBD1 covers 7 bases. The DNA end lines up better with TRBJ2-7; the J call may be wrong. Germline CDR1 reads DFQATT; CDR2 reads SNEGSKA (reference sequence). The CDR3 length is 14 residues. The DNA for the CDR3 is TGCAGTGTCCCAGAGAGGGGGCAGCACTACGAGCAGTACTTC. It encodes CSVPERGQHYEQYF.

Note on this clonotype: The germline gene is not matched at one end of the junction; a read error may be the cause. V gene TRBV12-3 or TRBV12-4 combines with J gene TRBJ2-2; a weak D match, TRBD2 (5 bases). CDR3 length: 14 amino acids. The CDR3 bases are TGTGCCAGCAGATTAGACTATGGCACCGGGGAGCTGTTTTTT. Amino acids: CASRLDYGTGELFF.

This clonotype was recorded a few times. The V gene is TRBV7-8, the J gene TRBJ2-1; D unclear. The germline V gene encodes CDR1 SGHVS and CDR2 FQNEAQ. The CDR3 loop spans 16 amino acids. Between the trimmed V and J ends, which lost 1 base and 2 bases, there was a span of 12 bases. The CDR3 nucleotides read TGTGCCAGCAGCTTAGGGGTTGTGGCAGCCTACAATGAGCAGTTCTTC. Amino acid sequence: CASSLGVVAAYNEQFF.

V and J are TRBV7-2 and TRBJ2-7; TRBD1 matches 8 bases. There are 14 residues in the CDR3. Germline trimming cut 1 base from V and 6 bases from J; bases unmatched to any gene: 5. The V gene's germline CDR1 is SGHTA and CDR2 FQGNSA. This CDR3 reads CASSLGQGASEQYF. The DNA of the CDR3 is TGTGCCAGCAGCTTAGGCCAGGGGGCGAGCGAGCAGTACTTC.

V is TRBV11-2 and J is TRBJ2-5; a weak D match, TRBD1 (5 bases). The DNA end lines up better with TRBJ2-7; the J call may be wrong. The CDR3 runs 13 residues. Looked up from germline, CDR1 is SGHAT and CDR2 is FQNNGV. The CDR3 region is CASSSQGPGEQYF. The CDR3 nucleotides are TGTGCCAGCAGTTCTCAGGGTCCGGGCGAGCAGTACTTC.

This clonotype was found many times. The chain has TRBV20-1 and TRBJ2-5; no clear D gene. Germline loops: CDR1 DFQATT, CDR2 SNEGSKA (reference sequence). CDR3 length equals 18 residues. V dropped 3 bases and J dropped 9 bases, with 32 bases sitting between them. DNA for the CDR3: TGCAGTGCTAGCGAAAGAGGAAAACGGGTAGTCCGCCTTGGGGCCCAGTACTTC. Its protein is CSASERGKRVVRLGAQYF.

This chain connects TRBV6-5 to TRBJ1-5; tentative D call: TRBD1 (5 bases). Germline CDR1 MNHEY, CDR2 SVGAGI. V lost 8 bases and J 4 bases, leaving 12 bases between the germline ends. CDR3 size: 13 residues. The DNA for the CDR3 is TGTGCCAGCGCCGGGGCCAGGAATCAGCCCCAGCATTTT. It specifies CASAGARNQPQHF.

This clonotype has more than one count but fewer than ten. J is TRBJ2-7 and V is TRBV7-2, with 7 positions matching TRBD2. Trimming removed 7 bases from V and 5 bases from J; junction bases left unmatched: 14. Germline V gene lookup returns CDR1 SGHTA and CDR2 FQGNSA. This CDR3 contains 15 residues. The CDR3 DNA follows: TGTGCCAGCACCCCAGCCCGGACTAGGGTCCACGAGCAGTACTTC. Residues: CASTPARTRVHEQYF.

This clonotype was picked up many times. This rearrangement joins TRBV6-5 to TRBJ2-3; D gene unclear. Germline V lookup: CDR1 MNHEY, CDR2 SVGAGI. The ends were cut back, 2 bases at V and 6 bases at J, with 12 bases in the middle. The CDR3 sequence is 14 residues long. CDR3 loop: CASSYNHKVDTQYF. For the CDR3, the DNA is TGTGCCAGCAGTTACAACCACAAGGTTGATACGCAGTATTTT.

This clonotype has just one count. The chain joins TRBV7-3 to TRBJ2-3; 11 nucleotides line up with TRBD1. Trimming cost V 4 bases and J 2 bases; bases outside gene matches: 2. CDR3 size: 15 residues. Germline V gene sequence: CDR1 SGHTA, CDR2 FQGTGA. The CDR3 region is CASSSGQGATDTQYF. CDR3 DNA: TGTGCCAGCAGCTCCGGACAGGGGGCCACAGATACGCAGTATTTT.

The chain carries TRBV28 and TRBJ2-3; 10 bases match TRBD2. Germline values: CDR1 MDHEN, CDR2 SYDVKM. V was clipped by 6 bases and J by 6 bases; unmatched bases: 9. The CDR3 has 15 amino acids. The CDR3 nucleotides are TGTGCCAGCAGCCCCGCGGGGACTAGCGTTGATACGCAGTATTTT. Translation: CASSPAGTSVDTQYF.

On this clonotype itself: One base away lies a much larger clone, so this may be a sequencing read error. The rearrangement links TRBV6-5 to TRBJ2-1; 9 bases map to TRBD2. J lost 10 bases, V lost 6 bases, and 10 bases had no gene match. CDR3 length: 14 residues. Germline V gene data show CDR1 as MNHEY and CDR2 as SVGAGI. CDR3 sequence reads: CASRGGLAAREQFF. The CDR3 DNA reads TGTGCCAGCAGGGGGGGACTAGCAGCTAGGGAGCAGTTCTTC.

This clonotype was observed many times. The chain carries TRBV6-5 and TRBJ1-1, with a possible D match to TRBD1 (5 bases). Trimming removed 7 bases at V and 5 bases at J, with 14 bases between. CDR1 MNHEY and CDR2 SVGAGI come from the germline V gene. This CDR3 is 13 amino acids long. Here the CDR3 reads CASNPWGGTEAFF. The CDR3 DNA sequence: TGTGCCAGCAATCCCTGGGGCGGAACTGAAGCTTTCTTT.